The 2 T cell receptor beta chains below all came from one sample that was sequenced in a study of cytomegalovirus exposure and HLA in healthy donors. Primers included in the PCR were 60 Vbeta and 13 Jbeta primers. Sequenced by immunoSEQ multiplex PCR; TCRdb stores in-frame clones only, minus some. This listing includes approximately 96,000 clones. Sequenced input: PBMCs. These receptors were collected from a girl aged 5 to 17 in good health and CMV-seropositive.

The gene calls are TRBV9 and TRBJ2-7, with a possible D match to TRBD2 (7 bases). Germline values: CDR1 SGDLS, CDR2 YYNGEE. The CDR3 totals 16 residues. Deletions cut 4 bases from V and 3 bases from J, with 20 bases between. This CDR3 reads CASSPDEGGNVYEQYF. The CDR3 DNA follows: TGTGCCAGCAGCCCCGATGAGGGGGGGAATGTCTACGAGCAGTACTTC.

This CDR3 is CASSSGLAGGNPYQETQYF. The CDR3 coding sequence is TGTGCCAGCAGCTCGGGACTAGCGGGGGGCAACCCCTATCAAGAGACCCAGTACTTC. The V gene is TRBV7-3, the J gene TRBJ2-5, with TRBD2 identical over 15 bases. V trimming: 4 bases; J trimming: 2 bases; junction bases outside the gene matches: 11. Germline CDR1 is SGHTA and CDR2 is FQGTGA. The CDR3 has 19 amino acids.